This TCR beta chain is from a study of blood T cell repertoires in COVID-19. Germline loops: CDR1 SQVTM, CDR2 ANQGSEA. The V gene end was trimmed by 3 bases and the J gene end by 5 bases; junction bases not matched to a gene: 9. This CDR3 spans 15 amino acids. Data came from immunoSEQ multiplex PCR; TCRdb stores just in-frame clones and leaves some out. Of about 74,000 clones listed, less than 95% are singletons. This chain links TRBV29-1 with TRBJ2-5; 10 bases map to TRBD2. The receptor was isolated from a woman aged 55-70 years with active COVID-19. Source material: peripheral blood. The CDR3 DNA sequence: TGCAGCGTTGAGAAATCCGGGACTAGCGACGAGACCCAGTACTTC. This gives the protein CSVEKSGTSDETQYF.